A single sample is the source of the 3 T cell receptor beta chains below, sequenced in a study of T-cell memory formation after mild COVID-19. One entry per CDR3 protein results from TCRdb running MiXCR on the 5' RACE reads. The sample has about 470,000 distinct CDR3 sequences, about 20% seen once. Sequencing used PBMCs or a T cell subset sorted from them (not recorded which). The receptors shown here come from an adult woman who had mild COVID-19 (a few samples of this study predate the infection). Cell type and time point are not known.

The chain combines TRBV24-1 with TRBJ2-1; 10 bases line up with TRBD1. The CDR3 sequence is 15 residues long. Germline V gene sequence: CDR1 KGHDR, CDR2 SFDVKD. Losses at the gene ends were 4 bases for V and 9 bases for J; bases not matched to a gene: 8. DNA for the CDR3: TGTGCCACCAGTGACCCCCGACAGGGGGCGGTTGAGCAGTTCTTC. This translates into CATSDPRQGAVEQFF.

The CDR3 loop is CASSSPATSGSDEQYF. The CDR3 DNA follows: TGTGCCAGCAGTTCCCCCGCGACTAGCGGGAGTGATGAGCAGTACTTC. The V call is TRBV6-5, the J call TRBJ2-7; 12 bases match TRBD2. Germline loops: CDR1 MNHEY, CDR2 SVGAGI. V trimming: 4 bases; J trimming: 7 bases; junction bases outside the gene matches: 11. This CDR3 is built from 16 residues.

The chain carries TRBV24-1 and TRBJ2-7; 7 bases are a match to TRBD1. The germline V gene encodes CDR1 KGHDR and CDR2 SFDVKD. V trimming: 7 bases; J trimming: 3 bases; junction bases outside the gene matches: 8. This CDR3 has 14 residues. The CDR3 nucleotides read TGTGCCACCAGGACCCGGGACAGAGACTACGAGCAGTACTTC. It yields the protein CATRTRDRDYEQYF.